This TCR beta chain was found in a study of neurological immune-mediated disorders. The trim removed 4 bases at V and 0 bases at J, leaving 7 bases unmatched. The CDR3 is 18 amino acids. Germline-derived CDR1 and CDR2 are SGHRS and YFSETQ. TCRdb ran MiXCR on the 5' RACE reads and lists one entry per CDR3 protein. The sample holds around 66,000 distinct CDR3 sequences, roughly 5.5% seen once. This clonotype was recorded at least ten times. The chain combines TRBV5-1 with TRBJ2-1, with TRBD2 matching 13 bases. The receptor was derived from a woman aged 25 to 39 with multiple sclerosis. The sequenced material came from PBMCs. CDR3 sequence reads: CASSPGTSGVSSYNEQFF. CDR3 nucleotides: TGCGCCAGCAGCCCAGGGACTAGCGGGGTCAGCTCCTACAATGAGCAGTTCTTC.